Listed below are T cell receptor beta chains from one sample, sequenced in a study of cytomegalovirus exposure and HLA in healthy donors. Generated by immunoSEQ multiplex PCR, the TCRdb table keeps only in-frame clones and is missing some. The profile covers about 160,000 clones, with about 85% appearing a single time and roughly 3.4% taken by the ten largest. The sequencing sample was made of PBMCs. The receptors shown here come from a human donor in good health. Each CDR3 is given with its conserved first and last residue. The D gene is left open where the match is weak. Where a row states a size, it is once, few, many or the class of an expanded clone; other rows omit it.

D | size | J | V | CDR3 | DNA
. | . | TRBJ2-7 | TRBV5-6 | CASSNDWDEQYF | TGTGCCAGCAGTAACGACTGGGACGAGCAGTACTTC
. | . | TRBJ1-4 | TRBV2 | CASSADSNGEKLFF | TGTGCCAGCAGTGCAGACTCAAATGGGGAAAAACTGTTTTTT
TRBD2 | . | TRBJ2-1 | TRBV14 | CASSQGFNPGREGDNEQFF | TGTGCCAGCAGCCAAGGATTCAACCCAGGGCGGGAGGGGGACAATGAGCAGTTCTTC
. | . | TRBJ1-2 | TRBV5-6 | CASSLVGDYGYTF | TGTGCCAGCAGCTTGGTAGGGGACTATGGCTACACCTTC
. | . | TRBJ1-1 | TRBV5-1 | CASSPGGSMNTEAFF | TGCGCCAGCAGCCCGGGGGGGTCGATGAACACTGAAGCTTTCTTT
TRBD1 | . | TRBJ2-2 | TRBV4-3 | CASSQAGTGRFTGELFF | TGCGCCAGCAGCCAAGCCGGGACAGGGCGGTTCACCGGGGAGCTGTTTTTT
TRBD2 | once | TRBJ2-1 | TRBV28 | CASSPVAGVESDEQFF | TGTGCCAGCAGTCCTGTAGCGGGAGTAGAATCCGATGAGCAGTTCTTC
. | . | TRBJ2-1 | TRBV20-1 | CMIRNNEQFF | TGCATGATCAGAAACAATGAGCAGTTCTTC
TRBD2 | once | TRBJ2-2 | TRBV7-3 | CASSRTSGNTGELFF | TGTGCCAGCAGCCGGACTAGCGGGAACACCGGGGAGCTGTTTTTT
. | . | TRBJ2-1 | TRBV30 | CAWSGSVLYNEQFF | TGTGCCTGGAGCGGTAGCGTGCTCTACAATGAGCAGTTCTTC
TRBD1 | . | TRBJ1-2 | TRBV6-1 | CASSVSGTALDTF | TGTGCCAGCAGTGTTTCCGGGACAGCCCTTGACACCTTC
. | . | TRBJ1-6 | TRBV6-5 | CASSTGQPNSPLHF | TGTGCCAGCAGTACAGGACAGCCCAATTCACCCCTCCACTTT
TRBD2 | few | TRBJ2-1 | TRBV2 | CASSESRGTSVGEQFF | TGTGCCAGCAGTGAAAGTAGAGGGACTAGCGTGGGTGAGCAGTTCTTC
. | . | TRBJ2-3 | TRBV4-2 | CASAVTPVETDTQYF | TGTGCCAGCGCCGTTACCCCGGTAGAAACAGATACGCAGTATTTT
. | . | TRBJ2-7 | TRBV4-2 | CASSQDYSSYEQYF | TGTGCCAGCAGCCAAGATTACAGTTCCTACGAGCAGTACTTC
. | . | TRBJ2-7 | TRBV7-9 | CASSVTGTPAEQYF | TGTGCCAGCAGCGTGACCGGGACACCGGCCGAGCAGTACTTC
TRBD2 | . | TRBJ2-7 | TRBV7-9 | CSSSLGLAQQYF | TGTTCCAGCAGCTTAGGACTAGCCCAGCAGTACTTC
. | . | TRBJ1-1 | TRBV4-1 | CASSQDEGWMNTEAFF | TGCGCCAGCAGCCAAGATGAGGGCTGGATGAACACTGAAGCTTTCTTT
TRBD1 | few | TRBJ2-7 | TRBV7-9 | CASSKGTGASYEQYF | TGTGCCAGCAGCAAGGGGACAGGGGCGTCCTACGAGCAGTACTTC
. | . | TRBJ1-2 | TRBV7-2 | CASSSQGRAINGYTF | TGTGCCAGCAGCTCCCAGGGGCGGGCGATTAATGGCTACACCTTC
. | . | TRBJ1-5 | TRBV7-2 | CASSLGGTLELRPQHF | TGTGCCAGCAGCTTAGGTGGAACCCTAGAACTGAGGCCCCAGCATTTT
TRBD1 | . | TRBJ1-1 | TRBV7-2 | CASSLVAGTENTEAFF | TGTGCCAGCAGCTTAGTGGCTGGGACAGAGAACACTGAAGCTTTCTTT
. | . | TRBJ2-6 | TRBV18 | CASSSSGGSSSGANVLTF | TGTGCCAGCTCGTCATCTGGGGGCAGTTCCTCTGGGGCCAACGTCCTGACTTTC
. | . | TRBJ1-2 | TRBV5-5 | CASSLTGFDNTF | TGTGCCAGCAGCTTAACAGGGTTCGACAACACCTTC
TRBD1 | . | TRBJ2-7 | TRBV10-2 | CASSNLGGGEYEQYF | TGCGCCAGCAGTAACCTAGGGGGCGGAGAGTACGAGCAGTACTTC
. | . | TRBJ2-5 | TRBV27 | CASSSRTRGQETQYF | TGTGCCAGCAGTTCTCGGACTAGGGGGCAAGAGACCCAGTACTTC
TRBD1 | . | TRBJ1-3 | TRBV10-3 | CAISVPRQGAWGNTIYF | TGTGCCATCAGTGTACCGCGACAGGGGGCTTGGGGAAACACCATATATTTT
. | . | TRBJ2-7 | TRBV4-2 | CASSQEDLSPDIGGDYEQYF | TGTGCCAGCAGCCAAGAAGATCTCAGCCCGGACATCGGCGGGGACTACGAGCAGTACTTC
TRBD2 | . | TRBJ2-4 | TRBV5-4 | CASSSGLAGGGAKNIQYF | TGTGCCAGCAGCTCGGGACTAGCGGGAGGCGGGGCCAAAAACATTCAGTACTTC
TRBD2 | . | TRBJ2-1 | TRBV7-7 | CASSPHRGGTSYNEQFF | TGTGCCAGCAGCCCACACCGGGGGGGGACCTCCTACAATGAGCAGTTCTTC
. | . | TRBJ1-6 | TRBV13 | CASSRGQSWSPLHF | TGTGCCAGCAGCCGAGGACAGTCTTGGTCACCCCTCCACTTT
TRBD2 | . | TRBJ2-7 | TRBV5-1 | CASSPDGTSNYEQYF | TGCGCCAGCAGCCCTGACGGGACTAGCAACTACGAGCAGTACTTC
. | . | TRBJ2-1 | TRBV10-1 | CASSGGSSSYNEQFF | TGCGCCAGCAGTGGGGGCTCCAGCTCCTACAATGAGCAGTTCTTC
TRBD1 | . | TRBJ1-3 | TRBV5-4 | CASSLQGVAYGNTIYF | TGTGCCAGCAGCTTGCAGGGGGTAGCGTATGGAAACACCATATATTTT
. | few | TRBJ2-5 | TRBV2 | CASSRGTQYF | TGTGCCAGCAGTCGGGGGACCCAGTACTTC
TRBD2 | once | TRBJ2-7 | TRBV4-2 | CASSLAGGSYEQYF | TGTGCCAGCAGCCTCGCGGGAGGGTCTTACGAGCAGTACTTC
. | . | TRBJ2-7 | TRBV6-5 | CASSEPVYEQYF | TGTGCCAGCAGTGAACCGGTCTACGAGCAGTACTTC